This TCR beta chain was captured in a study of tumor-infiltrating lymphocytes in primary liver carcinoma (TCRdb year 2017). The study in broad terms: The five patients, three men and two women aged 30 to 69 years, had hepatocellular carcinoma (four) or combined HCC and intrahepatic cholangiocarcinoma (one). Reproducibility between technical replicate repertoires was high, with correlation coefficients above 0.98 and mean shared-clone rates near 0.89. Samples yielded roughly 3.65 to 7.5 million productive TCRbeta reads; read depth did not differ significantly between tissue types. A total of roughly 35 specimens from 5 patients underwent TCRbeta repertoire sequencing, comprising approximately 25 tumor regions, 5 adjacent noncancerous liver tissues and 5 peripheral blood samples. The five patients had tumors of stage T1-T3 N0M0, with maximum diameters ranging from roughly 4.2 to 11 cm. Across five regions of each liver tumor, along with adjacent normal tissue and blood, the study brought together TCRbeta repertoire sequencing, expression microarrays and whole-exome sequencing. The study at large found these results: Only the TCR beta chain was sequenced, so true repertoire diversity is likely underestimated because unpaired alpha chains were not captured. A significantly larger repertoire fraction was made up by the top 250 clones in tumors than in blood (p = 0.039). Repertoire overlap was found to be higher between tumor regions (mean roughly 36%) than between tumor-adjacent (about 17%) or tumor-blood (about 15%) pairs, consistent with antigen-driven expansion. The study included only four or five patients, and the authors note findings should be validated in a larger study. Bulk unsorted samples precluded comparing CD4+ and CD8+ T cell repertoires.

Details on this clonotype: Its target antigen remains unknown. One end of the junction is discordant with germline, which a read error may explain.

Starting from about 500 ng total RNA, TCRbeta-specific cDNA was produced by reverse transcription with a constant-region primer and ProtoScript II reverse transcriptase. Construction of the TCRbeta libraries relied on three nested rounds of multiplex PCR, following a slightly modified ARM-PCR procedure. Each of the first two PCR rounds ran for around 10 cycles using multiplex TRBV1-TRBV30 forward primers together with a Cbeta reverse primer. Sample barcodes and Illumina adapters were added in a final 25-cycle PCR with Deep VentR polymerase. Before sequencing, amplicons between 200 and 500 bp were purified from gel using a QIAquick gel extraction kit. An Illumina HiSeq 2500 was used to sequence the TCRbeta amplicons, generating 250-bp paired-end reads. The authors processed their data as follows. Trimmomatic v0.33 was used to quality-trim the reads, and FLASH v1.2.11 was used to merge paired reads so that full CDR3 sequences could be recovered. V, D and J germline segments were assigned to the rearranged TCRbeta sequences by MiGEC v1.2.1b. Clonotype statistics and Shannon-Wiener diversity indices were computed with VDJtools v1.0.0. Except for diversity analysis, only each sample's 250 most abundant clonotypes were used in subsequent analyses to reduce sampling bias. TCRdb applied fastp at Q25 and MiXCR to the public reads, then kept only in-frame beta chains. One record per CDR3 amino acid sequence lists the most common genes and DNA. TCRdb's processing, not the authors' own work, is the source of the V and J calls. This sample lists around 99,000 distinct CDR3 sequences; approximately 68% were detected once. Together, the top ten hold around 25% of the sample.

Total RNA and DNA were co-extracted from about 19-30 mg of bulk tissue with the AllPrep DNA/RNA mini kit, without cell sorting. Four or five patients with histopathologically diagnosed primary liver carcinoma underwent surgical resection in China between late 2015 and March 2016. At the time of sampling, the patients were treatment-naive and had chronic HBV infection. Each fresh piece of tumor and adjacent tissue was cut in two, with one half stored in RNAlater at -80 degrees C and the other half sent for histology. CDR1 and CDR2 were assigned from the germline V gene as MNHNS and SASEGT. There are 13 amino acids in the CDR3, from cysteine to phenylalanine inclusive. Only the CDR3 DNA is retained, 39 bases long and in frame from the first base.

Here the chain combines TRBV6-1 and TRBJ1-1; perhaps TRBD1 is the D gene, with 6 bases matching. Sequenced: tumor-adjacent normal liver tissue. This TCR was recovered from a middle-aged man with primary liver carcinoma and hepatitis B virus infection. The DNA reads TGTACCAGCAGGGCTGGGACAATGACTGAAGCTTTCTTT. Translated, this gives CTSRAGTMTEAFF.